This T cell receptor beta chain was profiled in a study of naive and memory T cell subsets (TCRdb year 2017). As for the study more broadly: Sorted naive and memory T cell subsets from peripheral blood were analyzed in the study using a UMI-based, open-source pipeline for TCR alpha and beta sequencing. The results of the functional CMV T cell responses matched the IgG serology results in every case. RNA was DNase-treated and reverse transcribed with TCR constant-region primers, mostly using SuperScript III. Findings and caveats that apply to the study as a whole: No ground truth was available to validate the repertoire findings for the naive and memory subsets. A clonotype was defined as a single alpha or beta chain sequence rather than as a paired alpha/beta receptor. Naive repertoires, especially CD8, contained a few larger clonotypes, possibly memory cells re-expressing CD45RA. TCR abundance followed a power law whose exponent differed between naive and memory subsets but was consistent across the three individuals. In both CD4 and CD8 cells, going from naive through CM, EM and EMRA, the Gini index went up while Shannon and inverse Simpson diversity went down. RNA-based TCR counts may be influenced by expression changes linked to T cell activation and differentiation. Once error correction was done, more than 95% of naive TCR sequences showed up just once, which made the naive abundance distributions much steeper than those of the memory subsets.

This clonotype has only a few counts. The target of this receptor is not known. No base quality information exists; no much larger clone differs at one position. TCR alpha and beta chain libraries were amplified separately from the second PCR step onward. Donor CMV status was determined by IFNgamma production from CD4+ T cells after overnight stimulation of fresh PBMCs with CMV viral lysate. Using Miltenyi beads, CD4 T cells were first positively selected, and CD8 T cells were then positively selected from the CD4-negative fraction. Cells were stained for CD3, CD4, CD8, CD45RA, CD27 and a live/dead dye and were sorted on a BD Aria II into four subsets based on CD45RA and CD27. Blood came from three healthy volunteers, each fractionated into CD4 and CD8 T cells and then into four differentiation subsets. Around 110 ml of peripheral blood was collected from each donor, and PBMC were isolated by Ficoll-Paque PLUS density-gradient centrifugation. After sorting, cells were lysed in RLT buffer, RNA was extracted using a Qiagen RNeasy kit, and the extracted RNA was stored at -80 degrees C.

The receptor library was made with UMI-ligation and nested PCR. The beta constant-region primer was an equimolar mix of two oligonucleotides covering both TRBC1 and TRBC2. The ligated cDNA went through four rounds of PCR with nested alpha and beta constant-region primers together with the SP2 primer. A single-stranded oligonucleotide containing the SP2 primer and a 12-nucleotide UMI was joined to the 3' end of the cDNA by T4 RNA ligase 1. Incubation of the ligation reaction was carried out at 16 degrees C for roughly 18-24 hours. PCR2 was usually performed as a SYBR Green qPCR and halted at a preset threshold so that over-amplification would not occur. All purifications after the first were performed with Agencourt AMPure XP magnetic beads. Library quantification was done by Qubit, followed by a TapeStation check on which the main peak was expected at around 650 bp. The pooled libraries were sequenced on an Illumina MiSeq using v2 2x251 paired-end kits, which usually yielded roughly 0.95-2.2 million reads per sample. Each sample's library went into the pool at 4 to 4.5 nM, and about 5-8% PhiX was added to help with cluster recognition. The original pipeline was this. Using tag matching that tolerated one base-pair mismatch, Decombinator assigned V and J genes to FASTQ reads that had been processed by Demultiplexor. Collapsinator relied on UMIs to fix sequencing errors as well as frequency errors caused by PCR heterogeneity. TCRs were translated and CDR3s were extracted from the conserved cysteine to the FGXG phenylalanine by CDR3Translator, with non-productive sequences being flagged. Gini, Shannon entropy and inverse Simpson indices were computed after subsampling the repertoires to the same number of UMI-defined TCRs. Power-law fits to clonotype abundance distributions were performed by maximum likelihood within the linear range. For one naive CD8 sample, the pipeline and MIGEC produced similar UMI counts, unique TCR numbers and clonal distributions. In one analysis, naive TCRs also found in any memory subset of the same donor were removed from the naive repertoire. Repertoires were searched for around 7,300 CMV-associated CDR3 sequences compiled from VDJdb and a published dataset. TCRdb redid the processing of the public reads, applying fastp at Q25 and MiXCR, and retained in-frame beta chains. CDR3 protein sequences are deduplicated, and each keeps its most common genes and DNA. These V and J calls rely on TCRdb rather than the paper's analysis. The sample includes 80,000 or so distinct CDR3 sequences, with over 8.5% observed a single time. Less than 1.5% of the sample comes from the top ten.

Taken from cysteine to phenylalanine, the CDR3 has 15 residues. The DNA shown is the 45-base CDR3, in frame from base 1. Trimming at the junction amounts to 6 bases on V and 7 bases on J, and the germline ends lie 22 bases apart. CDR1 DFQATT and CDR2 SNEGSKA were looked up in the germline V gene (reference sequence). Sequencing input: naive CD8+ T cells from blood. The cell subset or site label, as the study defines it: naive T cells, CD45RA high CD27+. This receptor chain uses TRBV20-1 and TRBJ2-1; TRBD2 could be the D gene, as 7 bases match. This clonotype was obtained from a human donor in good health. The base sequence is TGCAGTGCCAACGGGGGGCTCCTGGGTAAGAATGAGCAGTTCTTC. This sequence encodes CSANGGLLGKNEQFF.